One and the same sample provided the 3 T cell receptor beta chains below, sequenced in a study of beta chain features in type 1 diabetes. Expressed TCRB transcripts were sequenced, since all the RNA that had been isolated was reverse transcribed. Some clones are missing from TCRdb's copy, which holds only in-frame ones; the method was immunoSEQ multiplex PCR. Counted here are more than 150,000 clones, approximately 9.1% occurring once; the ten biggest clones make up around 0.64%. These receptors are not linked to any known antigen. Study-wide points: All four CD4+ subsets from Type 1 diabetes patients carried moderately but significantly shorter TCRB CDR3s.

The sample consisted of central memory CD4+ T cells from blood. These receptors all come from a woman under 40 with type 1 diabetes.

Points on this clone: Given a much more abundant clone one base away, this may be a read error. This chain connects TRBV4-2 to TRBJ2-7; TRBD2 matches 7 bases. V shed 0 bases and J 4 bases; nucleotides not matched to a gene: 12. Germline lookup yields CDR1 LGHNA and CDR2 YNFKEQ. There are 17 residues in the CDR3. The CDR3: CASSQDFEASGLYEQYF. The CDR3 DNA is TGTGCCAGCAGCCAAGATTTTGAAGCTAGCGGATTGTACGAGCAGTACTTC.

The chain uses TRBV5-1 and TRBJ2-7; TRBD1 aligns across 9 bases. Germline CDR1 reads SGHRS; CDR2 reads YFSETQ. The CDR3 is 12 amino acids. V lost 5 bases and J lost 7; bases outside the gene matches: 4. CDR3 sequence: CASRQTGGEQYF. The CDR3 bases are TGCGCCAGCAGACAGACAGGGGGTGAGCAGTACTTC.

This clone was seen a handful of times. The chain is built from TRBV28 and TRBJ2-7, with D hard to call. Trimming removed 10 bases from V and 2 bases from J, with 12 bases in between. Germline V gene sequence: CDR1 MDHEN, CDR2 SYDVKM. The CDR3 loop spans 12 amino acids. In DNA form, the CDR3 reads TGTGCCACCGGGTCCTACACCTACGAGCAGTACTTC. Translated: CATGSYTYEQYF.